This T cell receptor (beta chain) was recovered during a study of OX40 agonist ivuxolimab in advanced cancers. Findings and caveats of the study: Clonal expansion in partial responders at 0.1-3.0 mg/kg ranked among the lowest.

Data came from immunoSEQ multiplex PCR; TCRdb stores just in-frame clones and leaves some out. This sample has some 59,000 clones, with approximately 90% found just once. Comment on this clone: Its cognate antigen is unknown.

The CDR3 has 16 residues. Trimming removed 1 base from V and 6 bases from J, with 18 bases in between. Germline V gene sequence: CDR1 SGHAT, CDR2 FQNNGV. The sequencing here drew on CD4+ or CD8+ T cells sorted from blood, taken in a trial of the OX40 agonist ivuxolimab. The TCR originated in an adult with an advanced solid tumor such as melanoma, head and neck, liver or kidney cancer. This chain uses TRBV11-2 with TRBJ1-2, with a tentative D call TRBD1 (5 bases). The CDR3 sequence is CASSLVRGPLYNGYTF. For the CDR3, the DNA is TGTGCCAGCAGCTTAGTTCGGGGCCCGTTGTACAATGGCTACACCTTC. Looking up the rest from reference TRBV11-2 and TRBJ1-2 gives the full variable domain: EAGVAQSPRYKIIEKRQSVAFWCNPISGHATLYWYQQILGQGPKLLIQFQNNGVVDDSQLPKDRFSAERLKGVDSTLKIQPAKLEDSAVYLCASSLVRGPLYNGYTFGSGTRLTVV.